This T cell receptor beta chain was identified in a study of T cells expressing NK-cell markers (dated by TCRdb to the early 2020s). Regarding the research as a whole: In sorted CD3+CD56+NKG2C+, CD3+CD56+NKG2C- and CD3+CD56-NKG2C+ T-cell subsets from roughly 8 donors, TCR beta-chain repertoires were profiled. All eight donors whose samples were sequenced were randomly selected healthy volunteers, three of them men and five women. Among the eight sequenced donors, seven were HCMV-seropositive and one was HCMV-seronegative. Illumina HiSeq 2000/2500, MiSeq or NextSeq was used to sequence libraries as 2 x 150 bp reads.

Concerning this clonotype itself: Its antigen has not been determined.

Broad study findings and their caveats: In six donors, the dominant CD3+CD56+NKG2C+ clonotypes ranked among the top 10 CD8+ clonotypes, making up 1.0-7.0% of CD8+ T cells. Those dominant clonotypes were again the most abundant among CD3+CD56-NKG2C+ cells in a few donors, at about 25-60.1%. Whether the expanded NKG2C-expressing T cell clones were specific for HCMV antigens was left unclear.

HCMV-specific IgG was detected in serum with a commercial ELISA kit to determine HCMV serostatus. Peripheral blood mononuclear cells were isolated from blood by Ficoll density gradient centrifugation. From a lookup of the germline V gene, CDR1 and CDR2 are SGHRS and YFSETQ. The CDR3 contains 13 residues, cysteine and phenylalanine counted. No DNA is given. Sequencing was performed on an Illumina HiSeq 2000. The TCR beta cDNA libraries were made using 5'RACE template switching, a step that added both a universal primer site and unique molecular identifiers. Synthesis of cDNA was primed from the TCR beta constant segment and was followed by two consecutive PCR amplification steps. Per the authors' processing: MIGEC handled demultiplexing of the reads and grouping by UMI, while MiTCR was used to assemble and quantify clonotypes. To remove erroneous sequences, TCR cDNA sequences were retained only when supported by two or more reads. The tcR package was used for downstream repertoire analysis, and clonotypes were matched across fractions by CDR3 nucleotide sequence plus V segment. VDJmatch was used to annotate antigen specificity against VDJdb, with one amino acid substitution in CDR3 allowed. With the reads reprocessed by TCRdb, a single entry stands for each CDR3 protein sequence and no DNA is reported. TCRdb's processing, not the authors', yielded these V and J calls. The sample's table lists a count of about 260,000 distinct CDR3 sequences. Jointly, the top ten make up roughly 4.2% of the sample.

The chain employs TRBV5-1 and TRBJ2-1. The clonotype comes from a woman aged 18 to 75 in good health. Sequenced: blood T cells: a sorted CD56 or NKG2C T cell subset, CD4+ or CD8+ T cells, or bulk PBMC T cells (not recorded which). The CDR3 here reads CASSSDTADEQFF.